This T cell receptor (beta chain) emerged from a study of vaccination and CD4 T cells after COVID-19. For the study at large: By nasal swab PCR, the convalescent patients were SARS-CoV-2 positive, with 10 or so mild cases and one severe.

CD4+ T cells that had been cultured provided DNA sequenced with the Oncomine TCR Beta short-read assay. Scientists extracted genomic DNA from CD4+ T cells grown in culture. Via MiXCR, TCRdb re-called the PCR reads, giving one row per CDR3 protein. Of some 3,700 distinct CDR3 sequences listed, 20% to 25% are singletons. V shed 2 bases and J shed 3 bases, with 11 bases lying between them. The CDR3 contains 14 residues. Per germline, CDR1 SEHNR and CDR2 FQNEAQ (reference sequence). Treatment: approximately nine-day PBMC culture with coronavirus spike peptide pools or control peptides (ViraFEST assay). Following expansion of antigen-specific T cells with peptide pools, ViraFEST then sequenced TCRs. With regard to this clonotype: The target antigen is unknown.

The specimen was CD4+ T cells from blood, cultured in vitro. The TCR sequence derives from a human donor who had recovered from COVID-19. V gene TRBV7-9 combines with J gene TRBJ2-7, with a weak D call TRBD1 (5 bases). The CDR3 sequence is CASSLQGSHYEQYF. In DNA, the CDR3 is TGTGCCAGCAGCTTACAGGGTAGCCACTACGAGCAGTACTTC. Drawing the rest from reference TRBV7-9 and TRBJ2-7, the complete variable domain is DTGVSQNPRHKITKRGQNVTFRCDPISEHNRLYWYRQTLGQGPEFLTYFQNEAQLEKSRLLSDRFSAERPKGSFSTLEIQRTEQGDSAMYLCASSLQGSHYEQYFGPGTRLTVT.